Presented here are 28 T cell receptor beta chains from one specimen sequenced in a study of blood T cell repertoires in COVID-19. Produced via immunoSEQ multiplex PCR; TCRdb's table is partial and in-frame only. The sample holds roughly 230,000 clones, approximately 84% seen once. Material for sequencing was PBMCs or T cells enriched from blood (not recorded which). These receptors were obtained from a woman aged 50 to 60 who had been exposed to COVID-19.

The chain employs TRBV6-5 and TRBJ1-2, with TRBD1 identical over 9 bases. V was clipped by 2 bases and J by 4 bases; unmatched bases: 5. The germline V gene has CDR1 MNHEY and CDR2 SVGAGI. This CDR3 comprises 15 residues. CDR3 sequence (DNA): TGTGCCAGCAGTTACCCGGGACAGGGAAGCTATGGCTACACCTTC. Translating it yields CASSYPGQGSYGYTF.

This rearrangement joins TRBV5-1 to TRBJ2-2; D is ambiguous. Deletions cut 4 bases from V and 6 bases from J, with 16 bases between. This CDR3 region has 15 residues. Germline-derived CDR1 and CDR2 are SGHRS and YFSETQ. The CDR3 spells CASSPTSSPSGELFF. CDR3 in DNA: TGCGCCAGCAGCCCAACATCCTCCCCATCCGGGGAGCTGTTTTTT.

The chain has TRBV12-3 or TRBV12-4 and TRBJ1-2, with D possibly being TRBD1 (5 bases). V was clipped by 2 bases and J by 3 bases, with 7 bases between them. This CDR3 comprises 13 residues. The CDR3 region has the DNA TGTGCCAGCAGTTTACGGACATACTATGGCTACACCTTC. The encoded protein is CASSLRTYYGYTF.

The chain combines TRBV7-2 with TRBJ1-1; the D is unclear. This CDR3 has 12 residues. Germline assignment: CDR1 SGHTA and CDR2 FQGNSA. Trimming took off 2 bases at V and 8 bases at J, with 9 bases between the two ends. The CDR3 region has the DNA TGTGCCAGCAGCTTACACTTCGGGGAAGCTTTCTTT. It translates to CASSLHFGEAFF.

In this sample, this clone turned up many times. V is TRBV3-1 (or the pseudogene TRBV3-2) and J is TRBJ1-1; D may be TRBD1 (6 bases). The CDR3 spans 15 residues. Germline-derived CDR1 and CDR2 are LGHDT and YNNKEL (reference sequence). V was pared by 1 base and J by 5 bases, with 14 bases between. The CDR3 sequence is CASSQVGGGRTEAFF. The CDR3 nucleotides read TGTGCCAGCAGCCAAGTAGGCGGGGGGCGAACTGAAGCTTTCTTT.

This clone has just a few counts. Here the CDR3 reads CASSFESGTEAFF. For the CDR3, the DNA is TGCGCCAGCAGCTTCGAGTCGGGCACTGAAGCTTTCTTT. The rearrangement links TRBV5-1 to TRBJ1-1; D uncertain. The CDR3 length is 13 residues. Germline assignment: CDR1 SGHRS and CDR2 YFSETQ. Trimming cost V 2 bases and J 4 bases, with 9 bases left between them.

This chain links TRBV4-2 with TRBJ2-3; D uncertain. Germline V lookup: CDR1 LGHNA, CDR2 YNFKEQ. Trimming shortened V by 3 bases and J by 6 bases, and 22 bases separated the two germline ends. The CDR3 is 17 amino acids. As DNA, the CDR3 is TGTGCCAGCAGCCACCGCGCCCCGGGTACGAGCTCGGATACGCAGTATTTT. Translation: CASSHRAPGTSSDTQYF.

This clone has a single count. The chain carries TRBV10-3 and TRBJ1-6; the D gene is possibly TRBD1 (6 bases). The CDR3 is made up of 13 amino acids. Germline CDR1 is ENHRY and CDR2 is SYGVKD. V lost 10 bases, J lost 7 bases, and 14 bases lay in between. CDR3 residues: CATQTGPNSPLHF. The DNA of the CDR3 is TGTGCCACTCAGACAGGACCGAATTCACCCCTCCACTTT.

CDR3 region: CASSWAALGGYNNEQFF. CDR3 nucleotides: TGTGCCAGCAGTTGGGCCGCTCTAGGAGGGTATAACAATGAGCAGTTCTTC. The chain employs TRBV27 and TRBJ2-1; perhaps TRBD2 as D (6 bases). The V and J ends lost 4 bases and 5 bases respectively, with 21 bases between them. The CDR3 spans 17 residues. Per germline, CDR1 MNHEY and CDR2 SMNVEV (reference sequence).

The rearrangement joins TRBV3-1 (or the pseudogene TRBV3-2) to TRBJ1-1, with a tentative D call TRBD1 (5 bases). CDR3 length: 13 residues. The germline V gene has CDR1 LGHDT and CDR2 YNNKEL (reference sequence). The germline V and J ends were trimmed by 3 bases and 6 bases, with 11 bases remaining between them. CDR3 residues: CASSHSWGSEAFF. CDR3 bases: TGTGCCAGCAGCCACAGCTGGGGCTCTGAAGCTTTCTTT.

This clone has a handful of counts. The chain couples TRBV6-5 to TRBJ1-2, with 10 bases that match TRBD1. The V segment lost 6 bases and the J segment 7 bases; nucleotides outside the gene matches: 5. The germline V gene encodes CDR1 MNHEY and CDR2 SVGAGI. CDR3 size: 13 residues. The CDR3 DNA reads TGTGCCAGCAGGAGACAGGGGGCTGGTGGCTACACCTTC. As protein: CASRRQGAGGYTF.

V and J are TRBV2 and TRBJ1-2; 8 nucleotides line up with TRBD1. The V and J ends lost 11 bases and 0 bases, in that order; junction bases with no gene match: 5. The CDR3 has 13 residues. Germline V gene data show CDR1 as SNHLY and CDR2 as FYNNEI. CDR3: CAGRDRTNYGYTF. The DNA of the CDR3 is TGTGCCGGAAGGGACAGGACTAACTATGGCTACACCTTC.

The chain links TRBV29-1 to TRBJ1-2; no firm D call. From germline, CDR1 is SQVTM and CDR2 ANQGSEA. The CDR3 loop spans 15 amino acids. V lost 0 bases and J 3 bases, leaving 14 bases between the germline ends. CDR3 nucleotide sequence: TGCAGCGTTGAAGATGACACCCTCGTTGACTATGGCTACACCTTC. This encodes CSVEDDTLVDYGYTF.

The CDR3: CASSRRGRAFF. The CDR3 DNA reads TGTGCCAGCTCCCGGCGGGGGAGAGCTTTCTTT. The chain uses TRBV2 and TRBJ1-1; a possible D gene is TRBD1 (5 bases). V lost 8 bases to trimming and J lost 10 bases, with 14 bases between them. The CDR3 is made up of 11 amino acids. Looked up from germline, CDR1 is SNHLY and CDR2 is FYNNEI. The full variable domain, rest sourced from reference TRBV2 and TRBJ1-1, is EPEVTQTPSHQVTQMGQEVILRCVPISNHLYFYWYRQILGQKVEFLVSFYNNEISEKSEIFDDQFSVERPDGSNFTLKIRSTKLEDSAMYFCASSRRGRAFFGQGTRLTVV.

The rearrangement uses TRBV19 and TRBJ1-1, with TRBD1 identical over 7 bases. Germline V CDR1 and CDR2: LNHDA, SQIVND (reference sequence). The CDR3 is 15 amino acids. Trimming removed 5 bases from V and 1 base from J; junction bases left unmatched: 7. CDR3 sequence: CASSPRGQRNTEAFF. The DNA of the CDR3 is TGTGCCAGTAGTCCTCGGGGACAGCGGAACACTGAAGCTTTCTTT.

The J gene is TRBJ1-5, the V gene TRBV2; 8 nucleotides agree with TRBD1. Per germline, CDR1 SNHLY and CDR2 FYNNEI. This CDR3 is built from 15 residues. V shed 5 bases, J shed 7 bases, and the junction held 10 bases outside the gene matches. CDR3 protein: CASSISQGAHQPQHF. DNA for the CDR3: TGTGCCAGCAGTATCAGCCAGGGGGCTCACCAGCCCCAGCATTTT.

The chain has TRBV5-1 and TRBJ2-7, with D uncertain. Trimming pared 0 bases from V and 5 bases from J, leaving 15 bases between. CDR1 SGHRS and CDR2 YFSETQ come from the germline V gene. There are 15 residues in the CDR3. The CDR3 protein is CASSLVTTSLNEQYF. The CDR3, as DNA: TGCGCCAGCAGCTTGGTAACTACTTCCCTTAACGAGCAGTACTTC.

The chain employs TRBV19 and TRBJ1-2; 8 positions agree with TRBD1. This CDR3 has 15 residues. With 0 bases clipped from V and 7 bases from J, the junction kept 7 bases outside the gene matches. Looked up from germline, CDR1 is LNHDA and CDR2 is SQIVND (reference sequence). CDR3 protein: CASSIELRGLSGYTF. The CDR3 DNA follows: TGTGCCAGTAGTATAGAACTCAGGGGGCTGAGTGGCTACACCTTC.

V usage is TRBV18 and J usage is TRBJ1-5, with TRBD1 matching 8 bases. This CDR3 is built from 17 residues. Germline loops: CDR1 KGHSH, CDR2 LQKENI. The trim removed 3 bases at V and 2 bases at J, leaving 9 bases unmatched. The CDR3 sequence is CASSPSTGGAGNQPQHF. CDR3 DNA: TGTGCCAGCTCACCCTCCACAGGGGGAGCGGGCAATCAGCCCCAGCATTTT. The full variable domain, with the rest looked up from reference TRBV18 and TRBJ1-5, is NAGVMQNPRHLVRRRGQEARLRCSPMKGHSHVYWYRQLPEEGLKFMVYLQKENIIDESGMPKERFSAEFPKEGPSILRIQQVVRGDSAAYFCASSPSTGGAGNQPQHFGDGTRLSIL.

The rearrangement uses TRBV24-1 and TRBJ2-1; TRBD1 aligns across 9 bases. Germline V gene sequence: CDR1 KGHDR, CDR2 SFDVKD. Losses at the gene ends were 3 bases for V and 4 bases for J; bases not matched to a gene: 3. This CDR3 region has 15 residues. The CDR3 here is CATSDTGGEYNEQFF. CDR3 DNA: TGTGCCACCAGTGATACAGGGGGCGAGTACAATGAGCAGTTCTTC.

In DNA form, the CDR3 reads TGTGCCAGCTCACCGGACGGGACAACGAACGAAAAACTGTTTTTT. It yields the protein CASSPDGTTNEKLFF. This chain connects TRBV18 to TRBJ1-4, with D possibly matching TRBD1 (6 bases). Germline CDR1 is KGHSH and CDR2 is LQKENI. The ends were cut back, 3 bases at V and 8 bases at J, with 16 bases in the middle. The CDR3 runs 15 residues.

CDR3 in DNA: TGTGCCAGTAGTATGATCGCGGGCGTTGAGCCCCAGCATTTT. Residues: CASSMIAGVEPQHF. The chain uses TRBV19 and TRBJ1-5; D unclear. The CDR3 is 14 amino acids. With 3 bases removed from V and 8 bases from J, the gap between germline ends came to 14 bases. Germline CDR1 LNHDA, CDR2 SQIVND (reference sequence).

This sequence joins TRBV6-5 and TRBJ2-5; TRBD2 aligns across 8 bases. From germline, CDR1 is MNHEY and CDR2 SVGAGI. CDR3 length: 13 amino acids. V gave up 6 bases and J gave up 6 bases; unmatched junction bases: 6. CDR3 sequence (DNA): TGTGCCAGCAGGCCCGGGGGGGCGAAGACCCAGTACTTC. Its protein is CASRPGGAKTQYF.

J is TRBJ1-1 and V is TRBV10-1, with a possible D match to TRBD1 (6 bases). CDR3 length equals 13 residues. Germline V lookup: CDR1 WNHNN, CDR2 SYGVQD (reference sequence). Trimming took 4 bases from V and 4 from J, leaving 10 bases between them. CDR3 sequence: CASSGDTSTEAFF. CDR3 DNA: TGCGCCAGCAGTGGGGACACCTCCACTGAAGCTTTCTTT.

This chain uses TRBV5-1 with TRBJ2-5; weak D call: TRBD1 (7 bases). The CDR3 loop spans 14 amino acids. Trimming removed 1 base at V and 4 bases at J, with 11 bases between. From germline, CDR1 is SGHRS and CDR2 YFSETQ. The CDR3 DNA sequence: TGCGCCAGCAGCTTGCTCCAGGGGGGAGAGACCCAGTACTTC. Its translation is CASSLLQGGETQYF.

This clone was seen just once. The chain links TRBV10-1 to TRBJ1-1; the match to TRBD1 covers 8 bases. Germline lookup yields CDR1 WNHNN and CDR2 SYGVQD (reference sequence). The CDR3 covers 13 residues. J was trimmed by 5 bases and V by 4 bases; bases with no gene match: 3. The CDR3 sequence is CASSGTGRTEAFF. The CDR3 nucleotides read TGCGCCAGCAGTGGGACAGGGAGGACTGAAGCTTTCTTT.

The CDR3 protein is CASSPSGRSYNEQFF. The CDR3 region has the DNA TGCGCCAGCAGCCCGAGCGGACGGTCCTACAATGAGCAGTTCTTC. This chain uses TRBV4-3 with TRBJ2-1, with D tentatively TRBD2 (5 bases). V lost 4 bases to trimming and J lost 1 base, with 11 bases between them. Germline CDR1 LGHNA, CDR2 YSLEER. The CDR3 runs 15 residues.

This clone was counted a single time. The rearrangement links TRBV7-9 to TRBJ1-4; D is unclear. Deletions cut 5 bases from V and 5 bases from J, with 12 bases between. The CDR3 is made up of 14 amino acids. Germline V lookup: CDR1 SEHNR, CDR2 FQNEAQ (reference sequence). CDR3 sequence: CASSPRGYNEKLFF. The CDR3 region has the DNA TGTGCCAGCAGCCCCCGCGGATACAATGAAAAACTGTTTTTT.